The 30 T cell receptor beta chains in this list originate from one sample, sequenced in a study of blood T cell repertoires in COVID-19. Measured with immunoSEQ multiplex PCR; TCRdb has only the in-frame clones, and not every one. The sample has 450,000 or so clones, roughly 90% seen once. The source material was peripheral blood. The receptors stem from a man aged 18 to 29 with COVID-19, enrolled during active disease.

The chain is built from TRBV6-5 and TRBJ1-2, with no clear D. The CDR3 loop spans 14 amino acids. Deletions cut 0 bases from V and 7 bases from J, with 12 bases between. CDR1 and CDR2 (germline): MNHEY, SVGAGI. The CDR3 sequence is CASSYSIGNAGYTF. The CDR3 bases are TGTGCCAGCAGTTACTCGATCGGGAATGCTGGCTACACCTTC.

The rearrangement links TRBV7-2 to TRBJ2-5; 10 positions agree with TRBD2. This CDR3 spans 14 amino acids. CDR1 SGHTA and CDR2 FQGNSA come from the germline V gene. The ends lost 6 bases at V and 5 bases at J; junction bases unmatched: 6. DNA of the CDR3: TGTGCCAGCAGAGTAGCGGGGGGACCGGAGACCCAGTACTTC. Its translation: CASRVAGGPETQYF.

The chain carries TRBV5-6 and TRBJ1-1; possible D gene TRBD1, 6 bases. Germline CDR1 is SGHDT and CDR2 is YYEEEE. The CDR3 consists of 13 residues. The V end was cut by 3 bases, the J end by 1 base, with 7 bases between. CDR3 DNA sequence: TGTGCCAGCAGCTCACAGGGGAACACTGAAGCTTTCTTT. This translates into CASSSQGNTEAFF.

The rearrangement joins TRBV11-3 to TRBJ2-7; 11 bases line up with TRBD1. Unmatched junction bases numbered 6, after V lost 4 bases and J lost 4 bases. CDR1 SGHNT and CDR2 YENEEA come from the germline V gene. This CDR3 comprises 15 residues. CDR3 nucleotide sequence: TGTGCCAGCAGCTCCCCGGACAGGGGGCTATACGAGCAGTACTTC. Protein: CASSSPDRGLYEQYF. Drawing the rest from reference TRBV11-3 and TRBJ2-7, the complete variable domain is EAGVVQSPRYKIIEKKQPVAFWCNPISGHNTLYWYLQNLGQGPELLIRYENEEAVDDSQLPKDRFSAERLKGVDSTLKIQPAELGDSAVYLCASSSPDRGLYEQYFGPGTRLTVT.

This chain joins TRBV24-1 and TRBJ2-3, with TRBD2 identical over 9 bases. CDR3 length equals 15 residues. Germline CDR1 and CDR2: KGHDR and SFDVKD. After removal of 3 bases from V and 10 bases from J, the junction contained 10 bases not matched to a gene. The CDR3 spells CATSDPQASGIAQYF. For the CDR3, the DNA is TGTGCCACCAGTGATCCCCAGGCTAGCGGGATTGCGCAGTATTTT.

CDR3 sequence reads: CASSQTDRLNSPLHF. CDR3 DNA: TGTGCCAGCAGCCAGACTGACAGGCTCAATTCACCCCTCCACTTT. The V and J genes are TRBV3-1 (or the pseudogene TRBV3-2) and TRBJ1-6; weak D call: TRBD1 (6 bases). V shed 3 bases and J shed 7 bases, with 13 bases lying between them. The CDR3 runs 15 residues. The germline CDR1 and CDR2 sequences are LGHDT and YNNKEL (reference sequence).

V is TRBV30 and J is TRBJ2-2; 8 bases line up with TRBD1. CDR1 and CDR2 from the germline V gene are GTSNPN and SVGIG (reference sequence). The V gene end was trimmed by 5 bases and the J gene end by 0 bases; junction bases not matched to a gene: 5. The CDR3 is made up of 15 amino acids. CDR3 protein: CAWAKGQANTGELFF. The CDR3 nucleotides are TGTGCCTGGGCCAAGGGACAGGCGAACACCGGGGAGCTGTTTTTT.

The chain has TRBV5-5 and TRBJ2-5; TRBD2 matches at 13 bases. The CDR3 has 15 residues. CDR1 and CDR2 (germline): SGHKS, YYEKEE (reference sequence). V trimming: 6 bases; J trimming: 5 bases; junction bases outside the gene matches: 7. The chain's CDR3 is CASILLAGGGETQYF. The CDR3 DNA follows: TGTGCCAGCATTCTACTAGCGGGAGGGGGGGAGACCCAGTACTTC.

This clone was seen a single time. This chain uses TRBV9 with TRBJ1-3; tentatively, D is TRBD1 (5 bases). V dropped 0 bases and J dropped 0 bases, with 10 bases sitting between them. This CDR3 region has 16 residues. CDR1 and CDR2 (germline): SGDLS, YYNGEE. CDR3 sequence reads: CASSVEAGISGNTIYF. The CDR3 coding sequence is TGTGCCAGCAGCGTAGAGGCAGGGATCTCTGGAAACACCATATATTTT.

In nucleotides, the CDR3 is TGTGCCAGCAGCTCTGGACAGGGGAGGGACATTCAGTACTTC. It codes for CASSSGQGRDIQYF. The chain combines TRBV5-4 with TRBJ2-4; 9 bases are shared with TRBD1. J was trimmed by 8 bases and V by 3 bases; bases with no gene match: 6. From germline, CDR1 is SGHNT and CDR2 YYREEE (reference sequence). The CDR3 extends over 14 amino acids.

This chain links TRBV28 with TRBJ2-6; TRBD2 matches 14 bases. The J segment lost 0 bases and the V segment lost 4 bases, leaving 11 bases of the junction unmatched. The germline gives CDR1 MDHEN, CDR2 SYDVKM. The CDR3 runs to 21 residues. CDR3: CASSSSGTSGRTFSGANVLTF. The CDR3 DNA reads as TGTGCCAGCAGTTCGTCTGGGACTAGCGGGAGAACCTTCTCTGGGGCCAACGTCCTGACTTTC.

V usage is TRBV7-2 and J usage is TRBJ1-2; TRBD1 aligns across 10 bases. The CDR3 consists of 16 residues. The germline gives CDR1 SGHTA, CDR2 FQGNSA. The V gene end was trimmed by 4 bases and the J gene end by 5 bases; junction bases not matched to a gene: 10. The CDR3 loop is CASSSTDRGRVYGYTF. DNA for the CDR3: TGTGCCAGCAGCTCGACAGACAGGGGGCGCGTTTATGGCTACACCTTC.

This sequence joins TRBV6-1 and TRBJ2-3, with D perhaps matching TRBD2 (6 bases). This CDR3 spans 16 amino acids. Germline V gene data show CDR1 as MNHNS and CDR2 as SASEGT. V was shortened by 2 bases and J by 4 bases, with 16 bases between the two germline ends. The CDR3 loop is CASSETVGGKADTQYF. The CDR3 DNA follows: TGTGCCAGCAGTGAAACAGTCGGCGGGAAGGCAGATACGCAGTATTTT.

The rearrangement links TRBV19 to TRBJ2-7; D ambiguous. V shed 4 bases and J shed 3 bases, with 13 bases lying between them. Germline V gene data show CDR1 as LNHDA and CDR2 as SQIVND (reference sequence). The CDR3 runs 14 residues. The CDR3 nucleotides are TGTGCCAGTAGTACCGGTCTAGGTCGCTACGAGCAGTACTTC. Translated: CASSTGLGRYEQYF.

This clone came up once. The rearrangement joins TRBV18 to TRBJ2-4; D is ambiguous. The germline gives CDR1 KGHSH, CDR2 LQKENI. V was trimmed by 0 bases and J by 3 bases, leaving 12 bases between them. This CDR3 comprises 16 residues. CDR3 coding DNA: TGTGCCAGCTCACCACCGGCGGAAGTTAACAAAAACATTCAGTACTTC. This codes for CASSPPAEVNKNIQYF.

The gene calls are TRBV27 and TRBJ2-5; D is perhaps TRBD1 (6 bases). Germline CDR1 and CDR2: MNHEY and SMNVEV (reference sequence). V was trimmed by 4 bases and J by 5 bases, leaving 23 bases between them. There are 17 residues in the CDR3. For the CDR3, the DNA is TGTGCCAGCAGTTCCGAAACGGGACACCCGAGGGACGAGACCCAGTACTTC. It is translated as CASSSETGHPRDETQYF.

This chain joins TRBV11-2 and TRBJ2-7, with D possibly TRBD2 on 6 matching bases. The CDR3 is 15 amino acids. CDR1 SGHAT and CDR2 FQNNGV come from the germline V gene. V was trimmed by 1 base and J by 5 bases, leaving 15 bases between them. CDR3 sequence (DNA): TGTGCCAGCAGCTTAGTTGGGGGGATGAGGGACGAGCAGTACTTC. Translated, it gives CASSLVGGMRDEQYF.

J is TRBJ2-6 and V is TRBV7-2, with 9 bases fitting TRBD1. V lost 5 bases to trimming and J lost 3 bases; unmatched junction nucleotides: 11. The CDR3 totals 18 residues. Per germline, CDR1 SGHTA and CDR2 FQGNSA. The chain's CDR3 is CASSTHSGTGSGANVLTF. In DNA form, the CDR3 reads TGTGCCAGCAGCACTCACTCCGGGACAGGGAGTGGGGCCAACGTCCTGACTTTC.

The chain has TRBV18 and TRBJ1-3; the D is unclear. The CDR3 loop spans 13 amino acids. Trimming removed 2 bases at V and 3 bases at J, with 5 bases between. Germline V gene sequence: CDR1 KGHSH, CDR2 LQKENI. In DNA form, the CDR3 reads TGTGCCAGCTCACCATATCGTGGAAACACCATATATTTT. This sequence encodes CASSPYRGNTIYF.

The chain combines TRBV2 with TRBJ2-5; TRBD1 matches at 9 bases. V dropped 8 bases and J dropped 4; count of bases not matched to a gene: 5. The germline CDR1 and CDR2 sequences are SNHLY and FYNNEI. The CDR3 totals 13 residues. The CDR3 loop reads CASQDRGGETQYF. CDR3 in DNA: TGTGCCAGCCAAGACAGGGGGGGAGAGACCCAGTACTTC. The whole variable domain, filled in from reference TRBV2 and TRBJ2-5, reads EPEVTQTPSHQVTQMGQEVILRCVPISNHLYFYWYRQILGQKVEFLVSFYNNEISEKSEIFDDQFSVERPDGSNFTLKIRSTKLEDSAMYFCASQDRGGETQYFGPGTRLLVL.

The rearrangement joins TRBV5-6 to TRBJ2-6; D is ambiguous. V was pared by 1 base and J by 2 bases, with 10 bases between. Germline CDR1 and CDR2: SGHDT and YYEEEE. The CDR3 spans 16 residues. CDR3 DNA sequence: TGTGCCAGCAGCTTGCGAGGTGCGACTGGGGCCAACGTCCTGACTTTC. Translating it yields CASSLRGATGANVLTF.

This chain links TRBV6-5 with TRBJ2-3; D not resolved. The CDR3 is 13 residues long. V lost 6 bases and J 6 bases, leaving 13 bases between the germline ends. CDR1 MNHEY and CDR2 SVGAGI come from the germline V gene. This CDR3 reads CASSNQPRDTQYF. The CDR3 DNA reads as TGTGCCAGCAGCAACCAACCACGGGATACGCAGTATTTT.

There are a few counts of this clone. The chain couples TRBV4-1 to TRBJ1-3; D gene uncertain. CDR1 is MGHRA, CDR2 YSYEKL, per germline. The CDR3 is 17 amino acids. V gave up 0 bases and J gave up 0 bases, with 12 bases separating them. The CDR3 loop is CASSQDRNSRSGNTIYF. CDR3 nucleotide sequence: TGCGCCAGCAGCCAAGATCGAAACAGCCGCTCTGGAAACACCATATATTTT.

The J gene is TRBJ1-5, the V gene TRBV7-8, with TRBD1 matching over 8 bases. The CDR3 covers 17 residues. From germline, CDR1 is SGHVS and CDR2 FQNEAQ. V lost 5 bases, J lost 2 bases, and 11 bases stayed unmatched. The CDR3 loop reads CASSAEDRGWGNQPQHF. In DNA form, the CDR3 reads TGTGCCAGCAGCGCAGAAGACAGGGGATGGGGCAATCAGCCCCAGCATTTT.

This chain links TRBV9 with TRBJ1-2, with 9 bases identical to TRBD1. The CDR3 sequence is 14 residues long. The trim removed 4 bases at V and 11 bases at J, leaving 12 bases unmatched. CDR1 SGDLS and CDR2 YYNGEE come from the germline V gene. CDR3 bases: TGTGCCAGCAGCATTGTGGACAGGGGAGAGGGATACACCTTC. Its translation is CASSIVDRGEGYTF.

The CDR3 region has the DNA TGTGCCAGTAGTATAGTAGCGGGGAGCTCCTACGAGCAGTACTTC. The encoded protein is CASSIVAGSSYEQYF. The rearrangement uses TRBV19 and TRBJ2-7; 8 bases align to TRBD2. V gave up 1 base and J gave up 0 bases; unmatched junction bases: 2. The V gene's germline CDR1 is LNHDA and CDR2 SQIVND (reference sequence). The CDR3 extends over 15 amino acids.

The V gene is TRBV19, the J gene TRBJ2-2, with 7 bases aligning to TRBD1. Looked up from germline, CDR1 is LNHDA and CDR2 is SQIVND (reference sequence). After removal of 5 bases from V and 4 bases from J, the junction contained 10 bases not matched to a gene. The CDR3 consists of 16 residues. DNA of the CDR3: TGTGCCAGTAGTGGGGGACAGCCGGCGGGCACCGGGGAGCTGTTTTTT. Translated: CASSGGQPAGTGELFF.

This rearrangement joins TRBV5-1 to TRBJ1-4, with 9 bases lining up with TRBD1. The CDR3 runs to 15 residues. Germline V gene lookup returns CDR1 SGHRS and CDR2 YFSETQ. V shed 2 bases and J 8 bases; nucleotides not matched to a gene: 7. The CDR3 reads CASSFRDREGEKLFF. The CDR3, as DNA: TGCGCCAGCAGCTTCCGGGACAGGGAAGGGGAAAAACTGTTTTTT.

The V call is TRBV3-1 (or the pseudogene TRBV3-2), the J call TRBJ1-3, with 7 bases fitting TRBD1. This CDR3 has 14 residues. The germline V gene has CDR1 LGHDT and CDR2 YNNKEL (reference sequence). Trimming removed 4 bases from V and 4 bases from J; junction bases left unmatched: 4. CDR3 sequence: CASSLGGQGNTIYF. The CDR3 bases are TGTGCCAGCAGCCTTGGGGGACAGGGAAACACCATATATTTT.

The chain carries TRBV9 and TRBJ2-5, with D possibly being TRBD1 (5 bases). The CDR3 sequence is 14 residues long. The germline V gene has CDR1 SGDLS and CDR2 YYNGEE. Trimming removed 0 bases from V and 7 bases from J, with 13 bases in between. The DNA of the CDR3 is TGTGCCAGCAGCGTAGCCCAGGGAAGGGGGACCCAGTACTTC. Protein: CASSVAQGRGTQYF.